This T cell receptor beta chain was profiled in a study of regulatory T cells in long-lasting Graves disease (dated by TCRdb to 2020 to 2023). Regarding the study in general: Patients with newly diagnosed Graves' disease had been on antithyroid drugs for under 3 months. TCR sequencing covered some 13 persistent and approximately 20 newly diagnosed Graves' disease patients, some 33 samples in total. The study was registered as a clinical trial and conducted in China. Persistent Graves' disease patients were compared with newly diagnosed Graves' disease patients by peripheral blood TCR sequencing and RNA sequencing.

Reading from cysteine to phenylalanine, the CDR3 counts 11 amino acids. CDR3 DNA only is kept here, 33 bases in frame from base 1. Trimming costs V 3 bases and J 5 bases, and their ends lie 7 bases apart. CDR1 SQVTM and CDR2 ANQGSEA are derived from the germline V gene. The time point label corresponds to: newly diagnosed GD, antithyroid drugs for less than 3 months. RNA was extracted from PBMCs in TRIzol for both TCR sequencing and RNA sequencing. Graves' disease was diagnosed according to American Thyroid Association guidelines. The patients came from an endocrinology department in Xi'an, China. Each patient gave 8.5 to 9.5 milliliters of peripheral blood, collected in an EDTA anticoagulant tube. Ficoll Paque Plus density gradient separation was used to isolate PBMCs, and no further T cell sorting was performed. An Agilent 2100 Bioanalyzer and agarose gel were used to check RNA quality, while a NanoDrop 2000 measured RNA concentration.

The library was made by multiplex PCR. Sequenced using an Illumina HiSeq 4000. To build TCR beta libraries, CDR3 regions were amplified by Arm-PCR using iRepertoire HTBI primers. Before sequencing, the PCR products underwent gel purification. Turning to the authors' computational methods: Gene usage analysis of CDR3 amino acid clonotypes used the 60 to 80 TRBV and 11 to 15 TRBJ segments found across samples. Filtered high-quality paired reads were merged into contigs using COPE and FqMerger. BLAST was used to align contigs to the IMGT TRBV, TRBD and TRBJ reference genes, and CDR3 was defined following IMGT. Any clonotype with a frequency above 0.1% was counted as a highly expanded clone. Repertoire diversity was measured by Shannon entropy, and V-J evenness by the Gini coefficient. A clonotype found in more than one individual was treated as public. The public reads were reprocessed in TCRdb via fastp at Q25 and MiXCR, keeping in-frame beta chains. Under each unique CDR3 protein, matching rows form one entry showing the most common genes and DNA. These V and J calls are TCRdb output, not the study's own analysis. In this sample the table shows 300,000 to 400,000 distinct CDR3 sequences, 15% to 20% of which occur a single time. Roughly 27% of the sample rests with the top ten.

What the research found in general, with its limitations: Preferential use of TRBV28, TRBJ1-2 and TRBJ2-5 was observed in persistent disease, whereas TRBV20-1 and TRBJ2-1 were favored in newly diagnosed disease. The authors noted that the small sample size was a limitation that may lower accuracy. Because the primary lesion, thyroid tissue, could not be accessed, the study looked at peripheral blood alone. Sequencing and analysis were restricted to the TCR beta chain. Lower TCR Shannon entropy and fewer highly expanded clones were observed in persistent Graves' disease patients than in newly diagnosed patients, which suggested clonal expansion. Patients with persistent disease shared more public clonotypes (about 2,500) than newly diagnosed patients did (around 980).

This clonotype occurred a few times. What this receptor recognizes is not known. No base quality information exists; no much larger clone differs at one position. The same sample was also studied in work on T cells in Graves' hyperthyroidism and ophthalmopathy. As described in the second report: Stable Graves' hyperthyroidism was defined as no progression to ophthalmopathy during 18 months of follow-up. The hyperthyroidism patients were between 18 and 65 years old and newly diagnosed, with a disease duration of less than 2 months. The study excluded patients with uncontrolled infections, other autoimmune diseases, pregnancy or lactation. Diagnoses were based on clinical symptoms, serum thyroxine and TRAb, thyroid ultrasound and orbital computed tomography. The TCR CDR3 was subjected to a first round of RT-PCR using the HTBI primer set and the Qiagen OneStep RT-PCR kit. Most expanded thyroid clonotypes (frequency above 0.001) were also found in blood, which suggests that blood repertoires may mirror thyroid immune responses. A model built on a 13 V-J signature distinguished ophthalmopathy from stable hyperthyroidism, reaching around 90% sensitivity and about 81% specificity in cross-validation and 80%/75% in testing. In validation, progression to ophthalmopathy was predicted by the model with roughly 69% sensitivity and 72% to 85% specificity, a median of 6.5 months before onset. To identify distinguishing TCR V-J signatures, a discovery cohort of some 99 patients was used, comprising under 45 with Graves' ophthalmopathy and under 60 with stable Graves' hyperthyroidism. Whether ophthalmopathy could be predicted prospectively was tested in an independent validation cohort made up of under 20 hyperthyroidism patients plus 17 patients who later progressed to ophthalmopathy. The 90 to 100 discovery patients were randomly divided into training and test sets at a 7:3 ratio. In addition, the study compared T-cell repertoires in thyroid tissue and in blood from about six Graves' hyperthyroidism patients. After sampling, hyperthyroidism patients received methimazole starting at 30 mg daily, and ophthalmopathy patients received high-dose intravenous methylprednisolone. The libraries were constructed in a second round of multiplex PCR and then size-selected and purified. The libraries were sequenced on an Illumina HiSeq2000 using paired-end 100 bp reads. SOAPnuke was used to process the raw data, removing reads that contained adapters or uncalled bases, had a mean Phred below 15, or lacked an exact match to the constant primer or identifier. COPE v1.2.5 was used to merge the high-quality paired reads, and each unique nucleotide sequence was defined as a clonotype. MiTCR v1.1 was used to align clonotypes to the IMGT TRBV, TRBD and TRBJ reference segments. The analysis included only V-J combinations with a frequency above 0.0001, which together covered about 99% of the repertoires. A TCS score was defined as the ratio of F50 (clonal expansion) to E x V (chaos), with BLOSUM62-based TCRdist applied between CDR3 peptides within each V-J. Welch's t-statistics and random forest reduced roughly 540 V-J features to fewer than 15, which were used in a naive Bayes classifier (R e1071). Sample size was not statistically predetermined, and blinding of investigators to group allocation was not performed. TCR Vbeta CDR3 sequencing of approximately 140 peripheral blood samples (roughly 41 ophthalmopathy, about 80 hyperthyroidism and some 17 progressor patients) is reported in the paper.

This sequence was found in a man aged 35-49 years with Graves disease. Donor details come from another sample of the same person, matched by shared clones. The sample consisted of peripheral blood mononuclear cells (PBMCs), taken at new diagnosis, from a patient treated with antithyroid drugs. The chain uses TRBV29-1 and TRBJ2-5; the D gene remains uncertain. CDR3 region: CSVDNSETQYF. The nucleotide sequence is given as TGCAGCGTTGATAACTCGGAGACCCAGTACTTC.